What follows are 10 T cell receptor beta chains derived from one specimen sequenced in a study of blood T cell repertoires in COVID-19. TCRdb's table, derived via immunoSEQ multiplex PCR, lists solely in-frame clones and lacks some. The sample records over 25,000 clones, around 85% being singletons. The material sequenced was peripheral blood. These receptors were taken from a human donor in a cohort sampled during active COVID-19.

V and J are TRBV11-3 and TRBJ2-3; D not resolved. The CDR3 covers 13 residues. Looked up from germline, CDR1 is SGHNT and CDR2 is YENEEA. The V gene lost 3 bases and the J gene lost 3 bases, with 7 bases spanning the gap. The DNA of the CDR3 is TGTGCCAGCAGCTTCCGGGTAACAGATACGCAGTATTTT. This gives the protein CASSFRVTDTQYF.

The chain couples TRBV2 to TRBJ1-2; weak D call: TRBD1 (6 bases). V was shortened by 10 bases and J by 4 bases, with 13 bases between the two germline ends. The CDR3 length is 12 residues. The germline gives CDR1 SNHLY, CDR2 FYNNEI. CDR3 sequence reads: CATAQGIYGYTF. Here the CDR3 DNA reads TGTGCCACCGCTCAGGGGATCTATGGCTACACCTTC.

This clone is classed as medium-sized. V usage is TRBV28 and J usage is TRBJ1-5; no firm D call. V was shortened by 6 bases and J by 4 bases, with 10 bases between the two germline ends. The CDR3 loop spans 13 amino acids. Looked up from germline, CDR1 is MDHEN and CDR2 is SYDVKM. The CDR3 loop is CASSTSRNQPQHF. CDR3 coding DNA: TGTGCCAGCAGCACATCCAGGAATCAGCCCCAGCATTTT.

The chain couples TRBV7-8 to TRBJ2-7; D remains unclear. Trimming cost V 4 bases and J 0 bases, with 10 bases left between them. CDR1 is SGHVS, CDR2 FQNEAQ, per germline. The CDR3 runs 14 residues. CDR3 sequence (DNA): TGTGCCAGCAGCTCCGGGTGGAGCTCCTACGAGCAGTACTTC. The encoded protein is CASSSGWSSYEQYF.

The rearrangement links TRBV25-1 to TRBJ2-5; 11 positions match TRBD2. From germline, CDR1 is MGHDK and CDR2 SYGVNS. The length of the CDR3 is 18 residues. The J segment lost 3 bases and the V segment lost 1 base, leaving 10 bases of the junction unmatched. CDR3 coding DNA: TGTGCCAGCAGTGAATTACTAGCGGGAGAAGCGGGTAAAGAGACCCAGTACTTC. As protein: CASSELLAGEAGKETQYF.

This clone appeared a few times. This sequence joins TRBV7-9 and TRBJ1-4; D is ambiguous. Germline V gene sequence: CDR1 SEHNR, CDR2 FQNEAQ (reference sequence). V shed 3 bases and J shed 5 bases, with 7 bases lying between them. CDR3 length: 13 residues. DNA for the CDR3: TGTGCCAGCAGCTTGCAGTCAAATGAAAAACTGTTTTTT. Residues: CASSLQSNEKLFF.

CDR3 amino acids: CASAEGGIALNTEAFF. DNA of the CDR3: TGCGCCAGCGCAGAAGGAGGGATTGCCTTGAACACTGAAGCTTTCTTT. This rearrangement joins TRBV5-1 to TRBJ1-1; the D is unclear. Germline CDR1 SGHRS, CDR2 YFSETQ. The CDR3 spans 16 residues. The V and J ends lost 7 bases and 0 bases respectively, with 19 bases between them.

V and J are TRBV10-2 and TRBJ1-2, with TRBD1 identical over 9 bases. The CDR3 is 14 amino acids. Trimming took 6 bases from V and 6 from J; bases not matched to a gene: 8. Germline CDR1 WSHSY, CDR2 SAAADI. CDR3 in amino acids: CASSRDRVIDGYTF. CDR3 nucleotides: TGCGCCAGCAGCCGGGACAGGGTGATTGATGGCTACACCTTC.

This clone was observed a handful of times. This CDR3 is CASSPRDSLDSNQPQHF. DNA of the CDR3: TGTGCCAGCAGCCCAAGGGACAGCTTAGATAGCAATCAGCCCCAGCATTTT. The rearrangement joins TRBV7-8 to TRBJ1-5; 7 nucleotides match TRBD1. The CDR3 is 17 residues long. Germline V gene sequence: CDR1 SGHVS, CDR2 FQNEAQ. The ends lost 5 bases at V and 0 bases at J; junction bases unmatched: 10.

The count of this clone is one. The chain uses TRBV20-1 and TRBJ2-7, with D hard to call. V lost 3 bases and J lost 0, with 12 bases in between. The CDR3 has 14 residues. Germline lookup yields CDR1 DFQATT and CDR2 SNEGSKA (reference sequence). The CDR3 DNA reads as TGCAGTGCTAGTAACAGCCCGAGCTCCTACGAGCAGTACTTC. Protein sequence: CSASNSPSSYEQYF.